This TCR beta chain was recorded in a study of blood T cell repertoires in COVID-19. Across the whole study: Specimens from acute and convalescent COVID-19 originated in the United States, Italy and Spain. PBMCs, B-cell-depleted T cells, or T cells were the source of the cDNA or gDNA that made up the material.

The CDR3 runs 14 residues. V was pared by 6 bases and J by 8 bases, with 16 bases between. From germline, CDR1 is ENHRY and CDR2 SYGVKD. Seattle participants joined during active infection and were tracked over time. In the authors' workflow: For nucleated cells, counts were estimated from reference gene primer amplification. This table comes from immunoSEQ multiplex PCR, and its TCRdb copy is limited to in-frame clones, with some not included. V, J and clone size were drawn from that table, and D and trimming were deduced from the DNA. Altogether roughly 250,000 clones are present, 70% to 85% being singletons, with the ten largest covering roughly 0.87%.

This receptor was taken from a human donor with COVID-19, enrolled during active disease. The donor label of this sample is uncertain. The specimen was peripheral blood. The V and J genes are TRBV10-3 and TRBJ1-4, with a possible D match to TRBD1 (6 bases). The DNA of the CDR3 is TGTGCCATCAGACAGGGCTCAAGGGGGGAAAAACTGTTTTTT. As protein: CAIRQGSRGEKLFF.